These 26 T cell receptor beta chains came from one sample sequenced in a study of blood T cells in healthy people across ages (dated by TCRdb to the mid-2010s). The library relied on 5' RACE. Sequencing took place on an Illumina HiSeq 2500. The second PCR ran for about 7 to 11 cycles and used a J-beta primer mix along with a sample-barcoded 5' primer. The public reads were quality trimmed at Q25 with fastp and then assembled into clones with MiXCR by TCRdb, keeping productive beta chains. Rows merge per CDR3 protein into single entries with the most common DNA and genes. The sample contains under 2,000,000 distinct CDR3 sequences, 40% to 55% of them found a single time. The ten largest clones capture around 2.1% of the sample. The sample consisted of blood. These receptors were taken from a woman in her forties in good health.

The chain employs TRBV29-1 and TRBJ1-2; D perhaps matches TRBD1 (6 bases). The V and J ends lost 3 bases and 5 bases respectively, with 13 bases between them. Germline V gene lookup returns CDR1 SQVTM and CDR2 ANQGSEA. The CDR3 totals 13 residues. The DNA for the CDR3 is TGCAGCGTTGATGCAGGGGCTGGGTATGGCTACACCTTC. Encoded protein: CSVDAGAGYGYTF. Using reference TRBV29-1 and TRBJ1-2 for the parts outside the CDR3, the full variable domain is SAVISQKPSRDICQRGTSLTIQCQVDSQVTMMFWYRQQPGQSLTLIATANQGSEATYESGFVIDKFPISRPNLTFSTLTVSNMSPEDSSIYLCSVDAGAGYGYTFGSGTRLTVV.

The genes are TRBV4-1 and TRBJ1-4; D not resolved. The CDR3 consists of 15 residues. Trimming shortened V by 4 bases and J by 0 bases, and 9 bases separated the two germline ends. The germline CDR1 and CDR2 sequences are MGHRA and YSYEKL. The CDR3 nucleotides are TGCGCCAGCAGCCCCAGTAGCGCAACTAATGAAAAACTGTTTTTT. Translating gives CASSPSSATNEKLFF.

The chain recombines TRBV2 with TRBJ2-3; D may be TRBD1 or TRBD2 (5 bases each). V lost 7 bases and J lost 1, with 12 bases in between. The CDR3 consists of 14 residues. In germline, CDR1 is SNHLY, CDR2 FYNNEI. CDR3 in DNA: TGTGCCAGCAACCGGGACCATGGCACAGATACGCAGTATTTT. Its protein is CASNRDHGTDTQYF.

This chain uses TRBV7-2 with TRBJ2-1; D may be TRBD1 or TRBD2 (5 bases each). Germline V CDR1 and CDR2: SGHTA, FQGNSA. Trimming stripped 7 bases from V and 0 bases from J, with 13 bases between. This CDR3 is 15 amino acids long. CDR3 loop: CASILGVISYNEQFF. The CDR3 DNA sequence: TGTGCCAGCATCCTGGGGGTGATCTCCTACAATGAGCAGTTCTTC.

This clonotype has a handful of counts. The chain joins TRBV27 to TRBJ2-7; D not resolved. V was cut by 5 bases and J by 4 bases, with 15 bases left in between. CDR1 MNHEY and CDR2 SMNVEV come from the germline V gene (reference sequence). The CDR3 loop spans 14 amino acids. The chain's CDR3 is CASSVRKALYEQYF. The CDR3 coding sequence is TGTGCCAGCAGTGTTAGAAAGGCCTTGTACGAGCAGTACTTC.

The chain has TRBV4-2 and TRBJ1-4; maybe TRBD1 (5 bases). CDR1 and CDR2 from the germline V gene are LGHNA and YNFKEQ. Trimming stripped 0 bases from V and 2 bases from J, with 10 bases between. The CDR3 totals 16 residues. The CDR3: CASSQDRGTTNEKLFF. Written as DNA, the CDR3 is TGTGCCAGCAGCCAAGACCGGGGGACGACTAATGAAAAACTGTTTTTT.

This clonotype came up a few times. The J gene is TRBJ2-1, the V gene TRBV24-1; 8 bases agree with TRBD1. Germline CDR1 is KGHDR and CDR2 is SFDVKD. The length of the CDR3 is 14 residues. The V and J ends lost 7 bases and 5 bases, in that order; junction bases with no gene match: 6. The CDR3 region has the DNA TGTGCCACCAGGGAGACAGGGGAGGACAATGAGCAGTTCTTC. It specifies CATRETGEDNEQFF.

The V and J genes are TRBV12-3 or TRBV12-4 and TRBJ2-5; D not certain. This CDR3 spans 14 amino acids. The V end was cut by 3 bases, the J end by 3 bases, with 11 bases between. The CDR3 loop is CASSLVLPEETQYF. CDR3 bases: TGTGCCAGCAGTTTGGTGTTACCGGAAGAGACCCAGTACTTC.

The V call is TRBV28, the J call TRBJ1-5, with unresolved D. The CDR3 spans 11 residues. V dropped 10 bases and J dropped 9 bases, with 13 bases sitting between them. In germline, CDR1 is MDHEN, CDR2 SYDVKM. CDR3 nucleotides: TGTGCCACCGACCAGTTTGGGCCCCAGCATTTT. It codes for CATDQFGPQHF. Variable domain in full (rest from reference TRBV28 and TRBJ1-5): DVKVTQSSRYLVKRTGEKVFLECVQDMDHENMFWYRQDPGLGLRLIYFSYDVKMKEKGDIPEGYSVSREKKERFSLILESASTNQTSMYLCATDQFGPQHFGDGTRLSIL.

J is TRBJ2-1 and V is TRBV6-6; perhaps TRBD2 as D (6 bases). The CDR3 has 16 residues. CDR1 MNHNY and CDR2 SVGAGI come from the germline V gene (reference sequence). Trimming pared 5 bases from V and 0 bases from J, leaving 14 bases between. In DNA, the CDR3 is TGTGCCAGCAGTAATACCGGGACTCGCTCCTACAATGAGCAGTTCTTC. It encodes CASSNTGTRSYNEQFF.

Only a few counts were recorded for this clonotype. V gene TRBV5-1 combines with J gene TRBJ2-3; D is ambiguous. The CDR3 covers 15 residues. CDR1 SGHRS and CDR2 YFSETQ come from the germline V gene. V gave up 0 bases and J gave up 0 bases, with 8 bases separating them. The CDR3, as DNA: TGCGCCAGCAGCTTGGCCGCCAGGAGCACAGATACGCAGTATTTT. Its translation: CASSLAARSTDTQYF.

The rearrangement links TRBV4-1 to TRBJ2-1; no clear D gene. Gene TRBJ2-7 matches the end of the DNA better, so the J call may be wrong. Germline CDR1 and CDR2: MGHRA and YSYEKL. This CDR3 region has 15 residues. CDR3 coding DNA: TGCGCCAGCAGCCAACAACCTAACCTCGGCAATGAGCAGTACTTC. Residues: CASSQQPNLGNEQYF.

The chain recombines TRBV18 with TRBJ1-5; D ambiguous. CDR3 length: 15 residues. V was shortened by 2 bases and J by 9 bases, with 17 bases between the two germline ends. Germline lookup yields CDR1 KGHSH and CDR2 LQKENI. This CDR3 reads CASSPGENPRRPQHF. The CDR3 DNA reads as TGTGCCAGCTCACCAGGGGAAAACCCTAGGAGGCCCCAGCATTTT.

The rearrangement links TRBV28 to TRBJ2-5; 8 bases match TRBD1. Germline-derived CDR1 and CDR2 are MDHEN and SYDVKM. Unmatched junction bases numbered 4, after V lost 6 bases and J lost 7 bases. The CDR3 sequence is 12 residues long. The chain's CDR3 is CASRSGTGTQYF. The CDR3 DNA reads TGTGCCAGCAGATCCGGGACAGGGACCCAGTACTTC. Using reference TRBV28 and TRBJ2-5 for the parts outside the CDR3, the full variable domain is DVKVTQSSRYLVKRTGEKVFLECVQDMDHENMFWYRQDPGLGLRLIYFSYDVKMKEKGDIPEGYSVSREKKERFSLILESASTNQTSMYLCASRSGTGTQYFGPGTRLLVL.

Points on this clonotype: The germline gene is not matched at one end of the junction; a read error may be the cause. The CDR3 loop is CASSLIPGGNYGYTF. CDR3 nucleotide sequence: TGTGCCAGCAGTTTAATCCCAGGGGGCAACTATGGCTACACCTTT. This chain links TRBV28 with TRBJ1-2; 8 bases agree with TRBD1. The germline V gene has CDR1 MDHEN and CDR2 SYDVKM. The CDR3 runs to 15 residues.

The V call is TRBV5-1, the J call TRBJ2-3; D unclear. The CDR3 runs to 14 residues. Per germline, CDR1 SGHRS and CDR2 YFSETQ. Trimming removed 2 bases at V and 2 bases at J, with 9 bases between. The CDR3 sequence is CASSFRLITDTQYF. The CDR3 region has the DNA TGCGCCAGCAGCTTTCGTCTAATCACAGATACGCAGTATTTT.

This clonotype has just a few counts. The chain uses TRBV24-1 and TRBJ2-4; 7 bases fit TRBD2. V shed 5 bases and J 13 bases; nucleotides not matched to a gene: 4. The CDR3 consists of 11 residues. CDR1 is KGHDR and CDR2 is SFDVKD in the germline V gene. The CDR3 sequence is CATSGGGKQYF. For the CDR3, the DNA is TGTGCCACCAGTGGGGGAGGGAAGCAGTACTTC.

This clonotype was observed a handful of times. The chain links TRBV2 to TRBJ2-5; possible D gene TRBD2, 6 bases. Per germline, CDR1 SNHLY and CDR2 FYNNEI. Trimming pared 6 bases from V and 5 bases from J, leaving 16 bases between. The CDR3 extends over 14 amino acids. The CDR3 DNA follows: TGTGCCAGCAGAATCGGGACTCCCGGGGAGACCCAGTACTTC. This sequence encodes CASRIGTPGETQYF.

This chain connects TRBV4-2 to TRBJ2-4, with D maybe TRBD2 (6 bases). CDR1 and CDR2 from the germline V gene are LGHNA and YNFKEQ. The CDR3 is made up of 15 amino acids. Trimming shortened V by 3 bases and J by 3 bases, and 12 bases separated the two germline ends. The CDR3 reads CASSQVREDKNIQYF. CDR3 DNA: TGTGCCAGCAGCCAGGTGAGGGAGGACAAAAACATTCAGTACTTC.

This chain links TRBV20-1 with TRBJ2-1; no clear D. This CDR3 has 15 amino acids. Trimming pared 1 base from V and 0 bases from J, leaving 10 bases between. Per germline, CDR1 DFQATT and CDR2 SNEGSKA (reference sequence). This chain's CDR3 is CSARAASTSYNEQFF. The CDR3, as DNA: TGCAGTGCTAGAGCGGCTAGTACCTCCTACAATGAGCAGTTCTTC.

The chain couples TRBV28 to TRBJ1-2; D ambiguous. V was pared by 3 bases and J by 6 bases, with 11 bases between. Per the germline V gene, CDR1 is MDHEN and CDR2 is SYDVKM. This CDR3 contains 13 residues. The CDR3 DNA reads TGTGCCAGCAGTTTTGGGGTAGTGCATGGCTACACCTTC. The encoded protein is CASSFGVVHGYTF.

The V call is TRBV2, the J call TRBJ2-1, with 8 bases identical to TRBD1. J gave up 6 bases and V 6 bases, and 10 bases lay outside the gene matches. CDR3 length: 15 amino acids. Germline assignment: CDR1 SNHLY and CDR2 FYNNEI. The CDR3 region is CASSETGVLGNEQFF. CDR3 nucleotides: TGTGCCAGCAGCGAGACAGGGGTGCTGGGCAATGAGCAGTTCTTC.

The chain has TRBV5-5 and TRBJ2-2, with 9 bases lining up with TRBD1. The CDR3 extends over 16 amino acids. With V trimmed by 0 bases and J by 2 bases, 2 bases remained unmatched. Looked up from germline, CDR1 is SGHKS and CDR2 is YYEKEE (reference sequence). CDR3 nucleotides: TGTGCCAGCAGCTTGGTGGACAGGGGAAACACCGGGGAGCTGTTTTTT. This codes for CASSLVDRGNTGELFF.

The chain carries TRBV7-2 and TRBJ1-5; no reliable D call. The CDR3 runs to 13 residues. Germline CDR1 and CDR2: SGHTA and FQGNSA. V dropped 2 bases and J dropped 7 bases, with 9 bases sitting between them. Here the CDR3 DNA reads TGTGCCAGCAGCTTACTGGCGGAGCAGCCCCAGCATTTT. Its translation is CASSLLAEQPQHF.

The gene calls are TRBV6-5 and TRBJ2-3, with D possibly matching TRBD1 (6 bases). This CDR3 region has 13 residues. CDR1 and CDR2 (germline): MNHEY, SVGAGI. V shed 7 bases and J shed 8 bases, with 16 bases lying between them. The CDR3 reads CASIHPGQLTQYF. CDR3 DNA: TGTGCCAGCATCCACCCGGGACAACTTACGCAGTATTTT.

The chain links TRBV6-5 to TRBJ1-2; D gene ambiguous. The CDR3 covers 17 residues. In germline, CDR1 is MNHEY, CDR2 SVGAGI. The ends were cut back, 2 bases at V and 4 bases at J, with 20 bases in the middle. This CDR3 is CASSYLSFFSSLYGYTF. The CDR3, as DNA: TGTGCCAGCAGTTACCTTTCGTTTTTTTCTAGTCTCTATGGCTACACCTTC.